This entry lists 26 T cell receptor beta chains sequenced from one sample in a study of blood T cell repertoires in COVID-19. Repertoires were generated with immunoSEQ multiplex PCR, while TCRdb's copy carries only in-frame clones and drops some. Here the sample spans some 200,000 clones, approximately 87% being singletons. The specimen sequenced was peripheral blood. The receptor set was obtained from a woman in her 70s with acute or convalescent COVID-19.

The chain carries TRBV3-1 (or the pseudogene TRBV3-2) and TRBJ1-2; TRBD1 is a possible D gene (5 bases). The ends were cut back, 4 bases at V and 8 bases at J, with 17 bases in the middle. The CDR3 extends over 14 amino acids. CDR1 and CDR2 (germline): LGHDT, YNNKEL (reference sequence). The CDR3 loop is CASSLLQGAAGYTF. DNA for the CDR3: TGTGCCAGCAGCCTACTCCAAGGGGCAGCAGGCTACACCTTC.

Concerning this clone: Other DNA sequences in this specimen translate into the identical CDR3. This chain uses TRBV4-1 with TRBJ2-7; D remains ambiguous. Trimming took off 4 bases at V and 0 bases at J, with 10 bases between the two ends. Looked up from germline, CDR1 is MGHRA and CDR2 is YSYEKL. The CDR3 is made up of 14 amino acids. CDR3 bases: TGCGCCAGCAGCCGAGACTCGAGCTCCTACGAGCAGTACTTC. Protein: CASSRDSSSYEQYF.

The V and J genes are TRBV6-1 and TRBJ2-5; 7 bases line up with TRBD1. V lost 0 bases and J lost 5; bases outside the gene matches: 24. CDR3 length: 21 amino acids. The germline V gene encodes CDR1 MNHNS and CDR2 SASEGT. The DNA for the CDR3 is TGTGCCAGCAGTGAAGCGCCCCCGAGGGGGACAGCCCCATGGGGGTTGGAGACCCAGTACTTC. Its protein is CASSEAPPRGTAPWGLETQYF.

Remarks on this clone: This CDR3 is also generated by other DNA sequences in the sample. The rearrangement links TRBV3-1 (or the pseudogene TRBV3-2) to TRBJ2-2, with D maybe TRBD1 (6 bases). Per germline, CDR1 LGHDT and CDR2 YNNKEL (reference sequence). CDR3 length: 13 residues. The V and J ends lost 5 bases and 5 bases respectively, with 9 bases between them. The CDR3 DNA sequence: TGTGCCAGCAGCGTCAGGGGAACCGGGGAGCTGTTTTTT. It encodes CASSVRGTGELFF.

The chain couples TRBV5-1 to TRBJ2-5, with D unresolved. V lost 2 bases and J lost 2, with 13 bases in between. This CDR3 has 15 amino acids. Germline assignment: CDR1 SGHRS and CDR2 YFSETQ. CDR3 sequence reads: CASSLLHPLQETQYF. The CDR3 DNA sequence: TGCGCCAGCAGCTTACTACACCCACTTCAAGAGACCCAGTACTTC.

The chain is built from TRBV19 and TRBJ2-7; 7 bases are shared with TRBD1. The V gene end was trimmed by 0 bases and the J gene end by 4 bases; junction bases not matched to a gene: 27. The CDR3 consists of 22 residues. Germline V gene sequence: CDR1 LNHDA, CDR2 SQIVND (reference sequence). CDR3 nucleotides: TGTGCCAGTAGTATAGAGGAGACAGGGCATGAAGAACAAAACTATATAGGTTACGAGCAGTACTTC. This translates into CASSIEETGHEEQNYIGYEQYF.

The rearrangement links TRBV18 to TRBJ2-7; TRBD1 matches 10 bases. CDR3 length: 14 residues. V trimming: 1 base; J trimming: 4 bases; junction bases outside the gene matches: 1. Germline CDR1 KGHSH, CDR2 LQKENI. DNA for the CDR3: TGTGCCAGCTCACCACAGGGACAGGGGTACGAGCAGTACTTC. The encoded protein is CASSPQGQGYEQYF.

V usage is TRBV19 and J usage is TRBJ1-1; D possibly corresponds to TRBD1 (5 bases). The germline V gene has CDR1 LNHDA and CDR2 SQIVND (reference sequence). This CDR3 contains 14 residues. The V gene lost 3 bases and the J gene lost 6 bases, with 14 bases spanning the gap. CDR3 amino acids: CASSIQDSSAEAFF. CDR3 bases: TGTGCCAGTAGTATCCAAGACAGCAGCGCTGAAGCTTTCTTT.

The rearrangement links TRBV7-2 to TRBJ2-1; 7 bases agree with TRBD1. The germline CDR1 and CDR2 sequences are SGHTA and FQGNSA. This CDR3 comprises 15 residues. With V trimmed by 4 bases and J by 3 bases, 6 bases remained unmatched. The CDR3 coding sequence is TGTGCCAGCAGCTCCCGGGGACAGAGCTACAATGAGCAGTTCTTC. This translates into CASSSRGQSYNEQFF.

CDR3 in amino acids: CASSSGGTGNTEAFF. DNA for the CDR3: TGTGCCAGCAGCTCAGGGGGGACCGGGAACACTGAAGCTTTCTTT. J is TRBJ1-1 and V is TRBV5-4; 7 bases map to TRBD1. This CDR3 region has 15 residues. The V segment lost 3 bases and the J segment 1 base; nucleotides outside the gene matches: 6. CDR1 and CDR2 (germline): SGHNT, YYREEE (reference sequence).

The chain is built from TRBV24-1 and TRBJ2-1; 8 bases match TRBD2. Trimming at V came to 4 bases and at J to 6 bases, leaving 10 bases not matched to a gene. The CDR3 sequence is 16 residues long. Germline assignment: CDR1 KGHDR and CDR2 SFDVKD. CDR3 nucleotides: TGTGCCACCAGTGACCCCGGGGGGGCCCTCCCCAATGAGCAGTTCTTC. It yields the protein CATSDPGGALPNEQFF.

The V and J genes are TRBV28 and TRBJ2-4, with 12 bases lining up with TRBD1. V lost 6 bases and J lost 7; bases outside the gene matches: 10. The germline V gene encodes CDR1 MDHEN and CDR2 SYDVKM. This CDR3 comprises 16 residues. CDR3 coding DNA: TGTGCCAGCAGCCCTCAAGGGACAGGGGGCCTGAACATTCAGTACTTC. Translation gives CASSPQGTGGLNIQYF.

The V call is TRBV3-1 (or the pseudogene TRBV3-2), the J call TRBJ1-5; 12 bases fit TRBD1. The CDR3 extends over 16 amino acids. The germline V gene encodes CDR1 LGHDT and CDR2 YNNKEL (reference sequence). The trim removed 4 bases at V and 2 bases at J, leaving 3 bases unmatched. This CDR3 reads CASSPGQGAGNQPQHF. The CDR3 DNA reads as TGTGCCAGCAGCCCGGGACAGGGGGCTGGCAATCAGCCCCAGCATTTT.

Here the CDR3 DNA reads TGTGCCAGCAGTCTTACGGTCCAGCCCCAGCATTTT. Protein product: CASSLTVQPQHF. This chain links TRBV6-2 or TRBV6-3 with TRBJ1-5; D gene ambiguous. From germline, CDR1 is MNHEY and CDR2 SVGEGT. Trimming took off 5 bases at V and 7 bases at J, with 9 bases between the two ends. The CDR3 contains 12 residues.

The chain has TRBV2 and TRBJ1-2; D not resolved. Between the trimmed V and J ends, which lost 4 bases and 4 bases, there was a span of 10 bases. The germline V gene has CDR1 SNHLY and CDR2 FYNNEI. The CDR3 loop spans 13 amino acids. CDR3 region: CASSGGNGYGYTF. The CDR3 nucleotides are TGTGCCAGCAGTGGAGGGAACGGCTATGGCTACACCTTC.

This chain connects TRBV5-4 to TRBJ2-5; 14 positions match TRBD2. Trimming took 4 bases from V and 5 from J; bases not matched to a gene: 10. Germline-derived CDR1 and CDR2 are SGHNT and YYREEE (reference sequence). This CDR3 is built from 17 residues. CDR3 sequence reads: CASSRMTSGRAGETQYF. The CDR3, as DNA: TGTGCCAGCAGCAGAATGACTAGCGGGAGGGCCGGGGAGACCCAGTACTTC.

V usage is TRBV28 and J usage is TRBJ1-2; D ambiguous. Per germline, CDR1 MDHEN and CDR2 SYDVKM. Trimming took 1 base from V and 1 from J, leaving 16 bases between them. This CDR3 is built from 17 residues. The CDR3 nucleotides read TGTGCCAGCAGTTTATACAACCCACTGGGAGATAACTATGGCTACACCTTC. This gives the protein CASSLYNPLGDNYGYTF.

The chain uses TRBV14 and TRBJ2-1; D is possibly TRBD2 (6 bases). Trimming took 2 bases from V and 6 from J, leaving 11 bases between them. This CDR3 is 14 amino acids long. Germline V lookup: CDR1 SGHDN, CDR2 FVKESK. The CDR3 nucleotides are TGTGCCAGCAGCCAACGGGGGTGGCTCAATGAGCAGTTCTTC. Amino acids: CASSQRGWLNEQFF.

This chain links TRBV7-2 with TRBJ2-5; 9 nucleotides match TRBD1. The CDR3 totals 15 residues. Germline V gene lookup returns CDR1 SGHTA and CDR2 FQGNSA. V shed 6 bases, J shed 2 bases, and the junction held 7 bases outside the gene matches. The CDR3, as DNA: TGTGCCAGCAGACAGGACAGGGGTCGACAAGAGACCCAGTACTTC. Its protein product is CASRQDRGRQETQYF.

This clone appeared once. The chain uses TRBV19 and TRBJ1-4; TRBD1 matches at 7 bases. Germline V gene sequence: CDR1 LNHDA, CDR2 SQIVND (reference sequence). V was clipped by 4 bases and J by 9 bases; unmatched bases: 14. The CDR3 runs 16 residues. The CDR3 is CASSKSLGQETQKLFF. As DNA, the CDR3 is TGTGCCAGTAGTAAGTCCCTTGGACAGGAGACTCAAAAACTGTTTTTT.

A single count supports this clone. J is TRBJ1-5 and V is TRBV6-1; 10 nucleotides align to TRBD1. The CDR3 contains 15 residues. Germline lookup yields CDR1 MNHNS and CDR2 SASEGT. The V segment lost 5 bases and the J segment 7 bases; nucleotides outside the gene matches: 8. The chain's CDR3 is CASSSLTGGGQPQHF. The CDR3 DNA reads TGTGCCAGCAGTTCATTGACAGGGGGCGGCCAGCCCCAGCATTTT.

This clone has a handful of counts. The chain joins TRBV5-1 to TRBJ1-2; the D is unclear. V shed 3 bases and J shed 6 bases, with 12 bases lying between them. Germline V lookup: CDR1 SGHRS, CDR2 YFSETQ. The CDR3 sequence is 13 residues long. Here the CDR3 reads CASSSFELNGYTF. The CDR3 bases are TGCGCCAGCAGCTCGTTTGAACTTAATGGCTACACCTTC.

V is TRBV10-1 and J is TRBJ2-1; D possibly corresponds to TRBD1 (6 bases). With 7 bases removed from V and 5 bases from J, the gap between germline ends came to 15 bases. Germline loops: CDR1 WNHNN, CDR2 SYGVQD (reference sequence). The CDR3 has 14 amino acids. Here the CDR3 DNA reads TGCGCCAGCAAGGACAGATTTGGGCACAATGAGCAGTTCTTC. It yields the protein CASKDRFGHNEQFF.

V usage is TRBV19 and J usage is TRBJ2-7, with D tentatively TRBD1 (5 bases). The V end lost 4 bases, the J end lost 2 bases, and 12 bases lay between the germline ends. This CDR3 comprises 14 residues. In germline, CDR1 is LNHDA, CDR2 SQIVND (reference sequence). Here the CDR3 reads CASSTRQQPYEQYF. Written as DNA, the CDR3 is TGTGCCAGTAGTACTCGACAGCAACCCTACGAGCAGTACTTC.

This chain connects TRBV9 to TRBJ2-2; 7 bases map to TRBD1. This CDR3 is 16 amino acids long. The V segment lost 3 bases and the J segment 1 base; nucleotides outside the gene matches: 6. CDR1 and CDR2 (germline): SGDLS, YYNGEE. CDR3 protein: CASSASWTGNTGELFF. CDR3 DNA sequence: TGTGCCAGCAGCGCATCTTGGACAGGGAACACCGGGGAGCTGTTTTTT.

V and J are TRBV6-4 and TRBJ1-4; D uncertain. The CDR3 is made up of 16 amino acids. Germline CDR1 reads MRHNA; CDR2 reads SNTAGT. Trimming removed 3 bases at V and 4 bases at J, with 15 bases between. The DNA for the CDR3 is TGTGCCAGCAGTGATATTTCCCCAACAGTTAATGAAAAACTGTTTTTT. This sequence encodes CASSDISPTVNEKLFF.